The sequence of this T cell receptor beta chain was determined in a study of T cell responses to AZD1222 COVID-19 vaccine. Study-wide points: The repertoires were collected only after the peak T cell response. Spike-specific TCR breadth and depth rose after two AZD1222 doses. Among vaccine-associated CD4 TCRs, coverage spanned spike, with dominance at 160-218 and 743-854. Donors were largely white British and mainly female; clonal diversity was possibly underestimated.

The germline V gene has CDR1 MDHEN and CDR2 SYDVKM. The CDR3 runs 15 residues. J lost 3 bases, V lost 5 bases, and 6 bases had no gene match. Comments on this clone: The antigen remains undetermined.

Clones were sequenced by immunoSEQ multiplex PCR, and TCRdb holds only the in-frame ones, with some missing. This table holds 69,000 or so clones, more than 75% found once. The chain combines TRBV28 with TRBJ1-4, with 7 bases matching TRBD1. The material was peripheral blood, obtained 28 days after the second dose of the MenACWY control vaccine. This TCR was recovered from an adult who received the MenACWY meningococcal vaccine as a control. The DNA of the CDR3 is TGTGCCAGCAGTGGGGGGACAGTCTCTAATGAAAAACTGTTTTTT. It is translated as CASSGGTVSNEKLFF.